This TCR beta chain was sequenced for a study of OX40 agonist ivuxolimab in advanced cancers. Study context: The patients got ivuxolimab, which is an agonistic anti-OX40 (CD134) antibody. Under the entry rules, prior anti-PD-1, anti-PD-L1 or anti-CTLA-4 therapy was allowed, and roughly 43% had some.

There are 14 residues in the CDR3. V lost 8 bases and J lost 2; bases outside the gene matches: 6. Germline loops: CDR1 ENHRY, CDR2 SYGVKD. Libraries were prepared by immunoSEQ multiplex PCR; TCRdb keeps only in-frame clonotypes and omits some of them. Among around 62,000 clones, roughly 82% were seen once, and the ten largest hold 2.4%. The chain employs TRBV10-3 and TRBJ2-7; 10 positions match TRBD1. The specimen comprised CD4+ or CD8+ T cells sorted from blood, sampled in a trial of the OX40 agonist ivuxolimab. This sequence was found in an adult with an advanced solid tumor such as melanoma, head and neck, liver or kidney cancer. CDR3 DNA: TGTGCCATCGGGGAGACAGGGGGCGCCTACGAGCAGTACTTC. Translation: CAIGETGGAYEQYF.